A selection of T cell receptor beta chains follows, all from one sample in a study of shared clonotypes between healthy human individuals. The assay was immunoSEQ multiplex PCR, and TCRdb's table has in-frame clones only and misses some. This sample yields 550,000 to 700,000 clones, of which about 80% are seen a single time; 1.5% to 2% belongs to the top ten. Sample: memory CD4+ T cells sorted from blood. All receptors derive from a woman in her 30s in good health. CDR3s include the opening cysteine and the closing phenylalanine or tryptophan. A D gene is named only where the DNA matches it firmly. Size tells how often a clone was seen (once, few, many) or the class of an expanded clone, and some rows leave it out.

d_call j_call clone_size v_call cdr3_nt cdr3_aa
TRBD2 TRBJ2-3 . TRBV2 TGTGCCAGCAATCTACTAGCGTCTAGCACAGATACGCAGTATTTT CASNLLASSTDTQYF
. TRBJ2-2 few TRBV2 TGTGCCAGCTCCGGGAGTCCGAACACCGGGGAGCTGTTTTTT CASSGSPNTGELFF
. TRBJ2-7 . TRBV27 TGTGCCACCCGTTCAGGGTTCAGCTCCTACGAGCAGTACTTC CATRSGFSSYEQYF
. TRBJ2-7 . TRBV10-3 TGTGCCATCGGCGCTCCAATCGAGCAGTACTTC CAIGAPIEQYF
. TRBJ2-7 . TRBV6-1 TGTGCCATAGGGTGGCAGGGAGAGTACTTC CAIGWQGEYF
TRBD2 TRBJ2-6 few TRBV6-5 TGTGCCAGCATGCGGGAGGCGGCTGGGGCCAACGTCCTGACTTTC CASMREAAGANVLTF
TRBD1 TRBJ2-5 few TRBV13 TGTGCCAGCAGCCGAAGACAGGGTCACGGGGAGACCCAGTACTTC CASSRRQGHGETQYF
. TRBJ1-2 . TRBV5-1 TGCGCCAGCAGCTTAGGGGAATTGGCTAACTATGGCTACACCTTC CASSLGELANYGYTF
. TRBJ2-1 few TRBV21-1 TGTGCCAGCAGACCGGGACTAGCGGGAGATGGGAATGAGCAGTTCTTC CASRPGLAGDGNEQFF
. TRBJ1-5 . TRBV6-6 TGTGCCAGCAGAGGAGGGGGGAAGAATCAGCCCCAGCATTTT CASRGGGKNQPQHF
. TRBJ1-2 once TRBV19 TGTGCCAGTACCGGGGGTGGGGAAATTGATGGCTACACCTTC CASTGGGEIDGYTF
TRBD2 TRBJ2-2 . TRBV9 TGTGCCAGCAGCGTAGGGGCCCGGGGACTAGCGAACACCGGGGAGCTGTTTTTT CASSVGARGLANTGELFF
. TRBJ1-3 . TRBV6-6 TGTGCCAGCAGTTACTATGCAGGAAACACCATATATTTT CASSYYAGNTIYF
TRBD2 TRBJ2-7 . TRBV2 TGTGCCAGCTCTCAAACCAGGACACTAGCGCTGAACTTCGAGCAGTACTTC CASSQTRTLALNFEQYF
. TRBJ2-5 once TRBV7-2 TGTGCCAAAAGACAGAACCAAGAGACCCAGTACTTC CAKRQNQETQYF
. TRBJ2-7 once TRBV11-2 TGTGCCAGCAGCTTAGCGGGAGTCTACGAGCAGTACTTC CASSLAGVYEQYF
TRBD2 TRBJ2-2 . TRBV11-2 TGTGCCAGCAGGGCGGTCGGCGGGAGGCCAGAAAACACCGGGGAGCTGTTTTTT CASRAVGGRPENTGELFF
TRBD1 TRBJ1-2 . TRBV6-4 TGTGCCAGCAGAGATACACAGGGGTTCGGCAATGGCTACACCTTC CASRDTQGFGNGYTF
TRBD2 TRBJ2-3 once TRBV9 TGTGCCAGCAGCGTAATGTCTAGCGGATACACAGATACGCAGTATTTT CASSVMSSGYTDTQYF
TRBD2 TRBJ2-1 . TRBV4-1 TGCGCCAGCAGAGGGACTAGCGGGAGAAATGAGCAGTTCTTC CASRGTSGRNEQFF
. TRBJ1-1 . TRBV12-5 TGTGCTAGTGGGCCCGGACGGTCTGAAGCTTTCTTT CASGPGRSEAFF
. TRBJ2-3 . TRBV9 TGTGCCAGCAGCCAGATGGATACGCAGTATTTT CASSQMDTQYF
. TRBJ2-7 . TRBV19 TGTGCCAGTAGTATAGATCGGGGGCGCGTCGAGCAGTACTTC CASSIDRGRVEQYF
. TRBJ1-1 . TRBV5-4 TGTGCCAGCAGCCTCGGACAAAGGGACACTGAAGCTTTCTTT CASSLGQRDTEAFF
. TRBJ1-1 . TRBV6-5 TGTGCCAGCAGTTACATCGGGGACGATGGGACTGAAGCTTTCTTT CASSYIGDDGTEAFF
. TRBJ2-2 . TRBV6-4 TGTGCCAGCAGTGTTGTCCTAAACACCGGGGAGCTGTTTTTT CASSVVLNTGELFF
TRBD1 TRBJ1-1 few TRBV7-2 TGTGCCAGCAGCCCCCGGACAGGGGCTTCCGGCACTGAAGCTTTCTTT CASSPRTGASGTEAFF
. TRBJ2-7 . TRBV15 TGTGCCACCAGCAGAGGTGCCGGAGCAGGCTCCTACGAGCAGTACTTC CATSRGAGAGSYEQYF
. TRBJ2-7 . TRBV5-8 TGTGCCAGCCACGGATCAGGGCACGAGCAGTACTTC CASHGSGHEQYF
. TRBJ2-1 few TRBV6-5 TGTGCCAGCAGTTACTCCCGGGATTGGTTCTTC CASSYSRDWFF
. TRBJ2-1 . TRBV7-2 TGTGCCAGCAGCTTACTATCTGCGGCTAGGGTGATCTCCTACAATGAGCAGTTCTTC CASSLLSAARVISYNEQFF
. TRBJ1-4 . TRBV7-8 TGTGCCAGCAGCATCCAGGGGAAACATGAAAAACTGTTTTTT CASSIQGKHEKLFF
. TRBJ1-1 . TRBV27 TGTGCCAGCAGAGACCTCCGGCGTATCACTGAAGCTTTCTTT CASRDLRRITEAFF
TRBD2 TRBJ2-3 . TRBV28 TGTGCCAGCAGTCCTCGGACTAGCGGGAGGGGGTTCACAGATACGCAGTATTTT CASSPRTSGRGFTDTQYF
. TRBJ2-5 . TRBV19 TGTGCCAGTAGTTTCAGGGGCGCAGGGGAGACCCAGTACTTC CASSFRGAGETQYF
. TRBJ2-1 . TRBV2 TGTGCCAGCAGCGTCGGAACGGCAACCTACAATGAGCAGTTCTTC CASSVGTATYNEQFF
. TRBJ1-4 few TRBV6-4 TGTGCCAGCATACGCTTCAAGGCCGAAAAACTGTTTTTT CASIRFKAEKLFF
. TRBJ1-3 few TRBV30 TGTGCCTGGAGTGTACAGGGACCAAACACCATATATTTT CAWSVQGPNTIYF
TRBD2 TRBJ2-1 . TRBV29-1 TGCAGCGTTGCCTGGACTAGCGGGATCCTCAGCTCCTACAATGAGCAGTTCTTC CSVAWTSGILSSYNEQFF